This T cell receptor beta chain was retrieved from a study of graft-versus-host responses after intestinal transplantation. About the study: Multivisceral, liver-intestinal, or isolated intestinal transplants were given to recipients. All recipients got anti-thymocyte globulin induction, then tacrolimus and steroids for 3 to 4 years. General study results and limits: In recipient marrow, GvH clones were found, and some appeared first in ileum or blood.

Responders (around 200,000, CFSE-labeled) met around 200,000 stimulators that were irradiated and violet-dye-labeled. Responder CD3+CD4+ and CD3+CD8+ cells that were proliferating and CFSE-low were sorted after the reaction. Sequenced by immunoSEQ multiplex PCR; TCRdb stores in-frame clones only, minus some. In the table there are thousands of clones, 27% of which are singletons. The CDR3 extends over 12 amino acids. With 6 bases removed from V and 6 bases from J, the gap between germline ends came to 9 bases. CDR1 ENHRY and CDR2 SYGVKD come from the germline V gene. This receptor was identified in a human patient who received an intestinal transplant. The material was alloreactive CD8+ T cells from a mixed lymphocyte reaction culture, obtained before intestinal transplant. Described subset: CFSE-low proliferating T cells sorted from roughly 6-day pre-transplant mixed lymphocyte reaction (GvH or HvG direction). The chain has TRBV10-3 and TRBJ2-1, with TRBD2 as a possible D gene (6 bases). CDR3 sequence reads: CAIREEGNEQFF. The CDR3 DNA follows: TGTGCCATCAGGGAGGAGGGCAATGAGCAGTTCTTC.